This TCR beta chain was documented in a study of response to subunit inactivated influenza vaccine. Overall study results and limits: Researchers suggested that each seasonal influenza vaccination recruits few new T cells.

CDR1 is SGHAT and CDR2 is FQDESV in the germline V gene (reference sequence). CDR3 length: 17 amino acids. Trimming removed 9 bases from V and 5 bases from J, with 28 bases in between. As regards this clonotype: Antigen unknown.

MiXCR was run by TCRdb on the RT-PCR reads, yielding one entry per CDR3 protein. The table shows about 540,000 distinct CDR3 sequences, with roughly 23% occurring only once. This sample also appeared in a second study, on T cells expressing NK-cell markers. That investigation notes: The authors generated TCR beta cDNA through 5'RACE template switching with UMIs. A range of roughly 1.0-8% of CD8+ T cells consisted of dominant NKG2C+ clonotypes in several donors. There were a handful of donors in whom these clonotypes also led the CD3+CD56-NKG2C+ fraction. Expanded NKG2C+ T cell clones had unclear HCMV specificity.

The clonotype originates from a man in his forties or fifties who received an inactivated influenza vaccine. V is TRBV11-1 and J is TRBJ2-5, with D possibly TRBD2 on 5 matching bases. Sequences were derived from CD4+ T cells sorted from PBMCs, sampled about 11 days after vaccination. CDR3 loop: CARPRQRTPPDWETQYF. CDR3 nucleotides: TGTGCCAGACCGCGACAAAGGACTCCACCCGACTGGGAGACCCAGTACTTC.